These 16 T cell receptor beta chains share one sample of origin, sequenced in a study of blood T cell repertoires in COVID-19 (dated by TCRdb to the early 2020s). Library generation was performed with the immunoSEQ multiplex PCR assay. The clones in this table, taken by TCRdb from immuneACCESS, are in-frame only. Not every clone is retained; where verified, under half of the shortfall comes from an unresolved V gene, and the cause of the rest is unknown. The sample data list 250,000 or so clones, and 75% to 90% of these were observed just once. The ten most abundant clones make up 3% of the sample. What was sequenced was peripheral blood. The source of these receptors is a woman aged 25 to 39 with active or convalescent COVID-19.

The CDR3 protein is CASSFSGGSYTF. Written as DNA, the CDR3 is TGTGCCAGCAGTTTTTCCGGCGGGAGCTACACCTTC. The genes are TRBV28 and TRBJ1-2, with unresolved D. Germline CDR1 and CDR2: MDHEN and SYDVKM. The V gene lost 3 bases and the J gene lost 9 bases, with 11 bases spanning the gap. The CDR3 is 12 amino acids.

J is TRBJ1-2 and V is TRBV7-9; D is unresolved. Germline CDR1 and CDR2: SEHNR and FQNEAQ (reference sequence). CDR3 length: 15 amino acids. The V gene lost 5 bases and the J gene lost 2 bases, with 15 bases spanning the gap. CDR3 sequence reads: CASSVLGSLNYGYTF. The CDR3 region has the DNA TGTGCCAGCAGCGTACTGGGCAGTTTGAACTATGGCTACACCTTC.

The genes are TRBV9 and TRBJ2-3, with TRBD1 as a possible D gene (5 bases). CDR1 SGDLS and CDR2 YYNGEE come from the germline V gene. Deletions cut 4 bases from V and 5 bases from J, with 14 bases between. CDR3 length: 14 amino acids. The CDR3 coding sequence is TGTGCCAGCAGCCCCCAGGGATGGGGAGATACGCAGTATTTT. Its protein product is CASSPQGWGDTQYF.

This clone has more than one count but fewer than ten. This CDR3 reads CASGQSGLGREKLFF. The CDR3 DNA reads as TGTGCCAGTGGCCAATCCGGGTTAGGAAGGGAAAAACTGTTTTTT. The chain couples TRBV19 to TRBJ1-4; D is undetermined. CDR3 length: 15 amino acids. Germline V CDR1 and CDR2: LNHDA, SQIVND (reference sequence). The germline V and J ends were trimmed by 8 bases and 8 bases, with 21 bases remaining between them.

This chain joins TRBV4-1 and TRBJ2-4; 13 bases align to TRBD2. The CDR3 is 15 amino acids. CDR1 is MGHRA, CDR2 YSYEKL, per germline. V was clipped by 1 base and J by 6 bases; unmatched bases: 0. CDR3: CASSQGLAGGNIQYF. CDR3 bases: TGCGCCAGCAGCCAAGGACTAGCGGGGGGAAACATTCAGTACTTC.

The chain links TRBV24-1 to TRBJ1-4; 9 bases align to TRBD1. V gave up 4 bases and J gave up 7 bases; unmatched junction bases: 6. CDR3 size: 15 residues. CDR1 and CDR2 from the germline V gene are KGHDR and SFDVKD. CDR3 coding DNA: TGTGCCACCAGTGACCCACAGGGGGCCGGTGAAAAACTGTTTTTT. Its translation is CATSDPQGAGEKLFF.

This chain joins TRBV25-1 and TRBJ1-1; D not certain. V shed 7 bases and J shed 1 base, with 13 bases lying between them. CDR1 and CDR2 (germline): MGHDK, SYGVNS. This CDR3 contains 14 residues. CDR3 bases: TGTGCCAGCACCTTAGGAGGGAGGAACACTGAAGCTTTCTTT. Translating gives CASTLGGRNTEAFF.

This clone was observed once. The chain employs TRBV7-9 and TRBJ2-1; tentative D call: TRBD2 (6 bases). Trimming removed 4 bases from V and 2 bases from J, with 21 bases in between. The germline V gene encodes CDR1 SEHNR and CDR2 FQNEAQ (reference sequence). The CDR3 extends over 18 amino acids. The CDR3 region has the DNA TGTGCCAGCAGCTCCTTGACGGGGGTGATGACGACCTACAATGAGCAGTTCTTC. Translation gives CASSSLTGVMTTYNEQFF.

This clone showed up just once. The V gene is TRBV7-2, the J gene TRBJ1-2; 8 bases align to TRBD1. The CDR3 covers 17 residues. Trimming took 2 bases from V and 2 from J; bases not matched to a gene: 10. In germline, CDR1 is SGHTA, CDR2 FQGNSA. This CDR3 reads CASSLRAQRTGNYGYTF. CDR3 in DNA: TGTGCCAGCAGCTTAAGAGCCCAAAGGACAGGGAACTATGGCTACACCTTC.

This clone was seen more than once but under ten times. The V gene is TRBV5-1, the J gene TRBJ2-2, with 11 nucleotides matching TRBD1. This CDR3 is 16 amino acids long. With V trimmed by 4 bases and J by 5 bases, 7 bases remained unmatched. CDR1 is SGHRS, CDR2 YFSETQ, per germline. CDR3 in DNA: TGCGCCAGCAGCCGTGGACAGGGGGCAGGGACCGGGGAGCTGTTTTTT. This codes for CASSRGQGAGTGELFF.

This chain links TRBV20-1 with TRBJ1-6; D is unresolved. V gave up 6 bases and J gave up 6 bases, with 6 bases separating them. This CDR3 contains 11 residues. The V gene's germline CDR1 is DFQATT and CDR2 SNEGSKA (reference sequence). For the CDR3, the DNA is TGCAGTGCCCTCGGTAATTCACCCCTCCACTTT. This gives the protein CSALGNSPLHF.

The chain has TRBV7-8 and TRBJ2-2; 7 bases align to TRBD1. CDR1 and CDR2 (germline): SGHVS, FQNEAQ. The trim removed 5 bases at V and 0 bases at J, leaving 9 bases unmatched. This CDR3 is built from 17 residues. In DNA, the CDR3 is TGTGCCAGCAGCCAACAACCGGGACAGACGAACACCGGGGAGCTGTTTTTT. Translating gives CASSQQPGQTNTGELFF.

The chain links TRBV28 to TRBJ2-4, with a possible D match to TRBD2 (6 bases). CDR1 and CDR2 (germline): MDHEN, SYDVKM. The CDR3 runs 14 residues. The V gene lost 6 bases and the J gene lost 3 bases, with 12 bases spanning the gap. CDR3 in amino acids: CASRYGGGKNIQYF. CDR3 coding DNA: TGTGCCAGCAGATACGGGGGTGGCAAAAACATTCAGTACTTC.

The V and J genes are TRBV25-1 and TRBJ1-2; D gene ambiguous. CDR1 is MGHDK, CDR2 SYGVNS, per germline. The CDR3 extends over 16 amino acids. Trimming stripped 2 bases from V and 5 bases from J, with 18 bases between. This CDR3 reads CASSEKLSGERYGYTF. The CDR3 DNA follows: TGTGCCAGCAGTGAAAAATTATCCGGGGAGAGGTATGGCTACACCTTC.

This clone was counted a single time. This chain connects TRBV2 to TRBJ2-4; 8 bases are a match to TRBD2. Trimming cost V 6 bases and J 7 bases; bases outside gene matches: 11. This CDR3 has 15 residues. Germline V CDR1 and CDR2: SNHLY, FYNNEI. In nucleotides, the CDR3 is TGTGCCAGCAGCGGGGGGGCCGAAGTTACGAACATTCAGTACTTC. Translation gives CASSGGAEVTNIQYF.

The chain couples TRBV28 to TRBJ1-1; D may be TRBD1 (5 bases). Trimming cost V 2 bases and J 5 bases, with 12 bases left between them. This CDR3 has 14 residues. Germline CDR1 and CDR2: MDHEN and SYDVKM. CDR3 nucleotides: TGTGCCAGCAGTTTAAGGCGGGGGGGGACTGAAGCTTTCTTT. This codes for CASSLRRGGTEAFF. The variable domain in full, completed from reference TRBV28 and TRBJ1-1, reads DVKVTQSSRYLVKRTGEKVFLECVQDMDHENMFWYRQDPGLGLRLIYFSYDVKMKEKGDIPEGYSVSREKKERFSLILESASTNQTSMYLCASSLRRGGTEAFFGQGTRLTVV.